This TCR beta chain was captured by sequencing in a study of human T cells and chemical hapten exposure. Study-level information: For sensitization, 2% DPC was applied to a 2 cm by 2 cm patch of upper inner arm skin. Whole-study findings and limits: TCRs above 1 in 1000 frequency did not change with DPC sensitization.

Many counts were recorded for this clonotype. What it recognizes is unknown. TCRdb re-called the RACE reads with MiXCR, one entry per CDR3 protein. The data hold 360,000 or so distinct CDR3 sequences, with about 6% observed a single time. Specified time point: patch test 2, 6 weeks after DPC sensitization. Indicated treatment: therapeutic diphenylcyclopropenone sensitization with weekly scalp DPC. RNA extraction used unfractionated whole blood as the source of total RNA. The source was whole blood, collected in connection with sensitization to the hapten diphenylcyclopropenone (DPC). This clonotype was obtained from a woman aged 18-29 years with alopecia areata. Some clones in this sample may be carry-over from other donors' samples.

CDR3 coding DNA: TGTGCCAGCAGTGAAGGGGGCAGCCAGTACTTC. It codes for CASSEGGSQYF. The V call is TRBV2, the J call TRBJ2-4; TRBD1 might be the D (5 bases). This CDR3 has 11 residues. Germline V gives CDR1 SNHLY, CDR2 FYNNEI. V was pared by 1 base and J by 13 bases, with 8 bases between.